Listed below are T cell receptor beta chains from one sample, sequenced in a study of blood T cell repertoires in COVID-19. The protocol was immunoSEQ multiplex PCR, while the TCRdb copy is restricted to in-frame clones and leaves out a portion. The sample consists of 380,000 or so clones, about 86% of them appearing once. Sequencing used peripheral blood. These receptors were collected from a woman between 55 and 75 years old with COVID-19, enrolled during active disease. Each CDR3 is given with its conserved first and last residue. D genes are given only for firm matches. Only some rows state a clone size, as once, few, many or a class for expanded clones.

DNA: TGCAGCGTTAAGGGGGCGGACGGGACCGAGCAGTACTTC; CDR3: CSVKGADGTEQYF; J: TRBJ2-7; D: TRBD1; size: .; V: TRBV29-1
DNA: TGTGCCAGCAGCTCCAGGGGGGCGAACAATGAGCAGTTCTTC; CDR3: CASSSRGANNEQFF; J: TRBJ2-1; D: .; size: .; V: TRBV11-3
DNA: TGTGCTAGTGGGACCCCCAAGGGGGCGGTCAGTTCACCCCTCCACTTT; CDR3: CASGTPKGAVSSPLHF; J: TRBJ1-6; D: TRBD1; size: .; V: TRBV12-5
DNA: TGTGCCAGCAGTGATGGGTTCAGGAACACCATATATTTT; CDR3: CASSDGFRNTIYF; J: TRBJ1-3; D: .; size: .; V: TRBV6-1
DNA: TGTGCCAGCAGCGTAGGAGGGACAGTACATAGCAATCAGCCCCAGCATTTT; CDR3: CASSVGGTVHSNQPQHF; J: TRBJ1-5; D: TRBD1; size: .; V: TRBV9
DNA: TGCGCCAGCAGCTTGGTAGCCCTGAGTGAGCAGTTCTTC; CDR3: CASSLVALSEQFF; J: TRBJ2-1; D: .; size: .; V: TRBV5-1
DNA: TGTGCCAGCTCACCATCAGACAGCAGCTCTGGAAACACCATATATTTT; CDR3: CASSPSDSSSGNTIYF; J: TRBJ1-3; D: .; size: .; V: TRBV18
DNA: TGTGCCAGCAGCTTGGCCGGGCTTGGGGAGGCAGAGACCCAGTACTTC; CDR3: CASSLAGLGEAETQYF; J: TRBJ2-5; D: .; size: once; V: TRBV5-4
DNA: TGTGCCAGCAGCCAAGACCCAGATAACACTGAAGCTTTCTTT; CDR3: CASSQDPDNTEAFF; J: TRBJ1-1; D: .; size: .; V: TRBV14
DNA: TGTGCCAGATCCCAGGGCACCGGGGAGCTGTTTTTT; CDR3: CARSQGTGELFF; J: TRBJ2-2; D: .; size: .; V: TRBV2
DNA: TGTGCCTGGAGTGTAACCGCGTCGAACTCTGGAAACACCATATATTTT; CDR3: CAWSVTASNSGNTIYF; J: TRBJ1-3; D: .; size: .; V: TRBV30
DNA: TGCGCCAGCAGTCGGGCCTATGGGGGAGGAACCTACGAGCAGTACTTC; CDR3: CASSRAYGGGTYEQYF; J: TRBJ2-7; D: .; size: .; V: TRBV23-1
DNA: TGTGCCAGCAGTGAAGGGAGGCGGGGGCCCCTCCACTTT; CDR3: CASSEGRRGPLHF; J: TRBJ1-6; D: .; size: .; V: TRBV6-1
DNA: TGTGCCAGCAGCGTAGCGGGCCGGCAGGGGAGGGACGAGCAGTACTTC; CDR3: CASSVAGRQGRDEQYF; J: TRBJ2-7; D: .; size: .; V: TRBV9
DNA: TGTGCCAGCAGCGTAGAGGAGGGACAGGTCTATGGCTACACCTTC; CDR3: CASSVEEGQVYGYTF; J: TRBJ1-2; D: TRBD1; size: .; V: TRBV9
DNA: TGTGCTAGTGGTCAGACAGGAATGTATGGCTACACCTTC; CDR3: CASGQTGMYGYTF; J: TRBJ1-2; D: .; size: .; V: TRBV12-5
DNA: TGTGCCAGCAGCCCCGGGACAGCAGAAGAGACCCAGTACTTC; CDR3: CASSPGTAEETQYF; J: TRBJ2-5; D: TRBD1; size: .; V: TRBV9
DNA: TGTGCCAGCAGCCCGAGGACGACAGGGGGCTATAGCAATCAGCCCCAGCATTTT; CDR3: CASSPRTTGGYSNQPQHF; J: TRBJ1-5; D: TRBD1; size: once; V: TRBV3-1/TRBV3-2
DNA: TGTGCCAGCAGCTTAGGATGGGACAGGGGGTGGGAGACCCAGTACTTC; CDR3: CASSLGWDRGWETQYF; J: TRBJ2-5; D: TRBD1; size: once; V: TRBV7-2
DNA: TGTGCCAGCAGTCCAGGGGGTGAAGCTTTCTTT; CDR3: CASSPGGEAFF; J: TRBJ1-1; D: TRBD1; size: .; V: TRBV6-5
DNA: TGTGCCAGCTCACCACCCCCGACGGAGCTTCGAGCCTATGGCTACACCTTC; CDR3: CASSPPPTELRAYGYTF; J: TRBJ1-2; D: .; size: .; V: TRBV18
DNA: TGTGCCAGCAGCTTAAACGGAGGGACGGAGACCCAGTACTTC; CDR3: CASSLNGGTETQYF; J: TRBJ2-5; D: .; size: .; V: TRBV7-3
DNA: TGCGCCAGCAGCTGGCGGGACCCCACAGATACGCAGTATTTT; CDR3: CASSWRDPTDTQYF; J: TRBJ2-3; D: .; size: .; V: TRBV5-1
DNA: TGTGCCAGCAGCCCACAGGGGGCGGCTGGAAACACCATATATTTT; CDR3: CASSPQGAAGNTIYF; J: TRBJ1-3; D: TRBD1; size: .; V: TRBV5-4
DNA: TGTGCCAGCAGCTCTACAAAAAGGACAGGGTATAACACCGGGGAGCTGTTTTTT; CDR3: CASSSTKRTGYNTGELFF; J: TRBJ2-2; D: TRBD1; size: .; V: TRBV7-9
DNA: TGTGCCAGCAGTTTCCCGGGGGTTAACTACGAGCAGTACTTC; CDR3: CASSFPGVNYEQYF; J: TRBJ2-7; D: .; size: .; V: TRBV28
DNA: TGTGCCAGCAGCCCCCATGCGGGACTCAATCAGCCCCAGCATTTT; CDR3: CASSPHAGLNQPQHF; J: TRBJ1-5; D: .; size: once; V: TRBV6-6
DNA: TGTGCTAGTGGTGAGCCAAACCTAAACACTGAAGCTTTCTTT; CDR3: CASGEPNLNTEAFF; J: TRBJ1-1; D: .; size: .; V: TRBV12-5
DNA: TGCAGCGTAGCTAGCGGGGGGGCTAGGGAGCAGTTCTTC; CDR3: CSVASGGAREQFF; J: TRBJ2-1; D: TRBD2; size: .; V: TRBV29-1
DNA: TGTGCCAGCAGCTTAACTTCAGCGGGATATGGAGATACGCAGTATTTT; CDR3: CASSLTSAGYGDTQYF; J: TRBJ2-3; D: TRBD2; size: .; V: TRBV7-3
DNA: TGCGCCAGCAGCGTCGGGAACTCACCCCTCCACTTT; CDR3: CASSVGNSPLHF; J: TRBJ1-6; D: .; size: few; V: TRBV5-1
DNA: TGTGCCAGCAGCTTAGGGACTGTCGTTAAAGAGACGCAGTATTTT; CDR3: CASSLGTVVKETQYF; J: TRBJ2-3; D: .; size: .; V: TRBV7-9
DNA: TGTGCCAGCAGCGGAGGGGAGACAGGCCTACGCTTAGAACTCGCTGAAGCTTTCTTT; CDR3: CASSGGETGLRLELAEAFF; J: TRBJ1-1; D: .; size: .; V: TRBV9
DNA: TGTGCCAGCAGTTTTCTAGCGGGGGCCAATGAGCAGTTCTTC; CDR3: CASSFLAGANEQFF; J: TRBJ2-1; D: TRBD2; size: .; V: TRBV27
DNA: TGTGCCTGGAGTGTAGTGCCCGGGGGAGCTTTCTTT; CDR3: CAWSVVPGGAFF; J: TRBJ1-1; D: .; size: .; V: TRBV30
DNA: TGTGCCAGCAGCCTACAGGGGGCGGACACTGAAGCTTTCTTT; CDR3: CASSLQGADTEAFF; J: TRBJ1-1; D: TRBD1; size: .; V: TRBV11-3
DNA: TGTGCCAGCAGCTTTCCGACTAGCGGGGGGGCCAACGAGCAGTACTTC; CDR3: CASSFPTSGGANEQYF; J: TRBJ2-7; D: TRBD2; size: once; V: TRBV7-8
DNA: TGTGCCAGCTCACCACAGGGGAACAATCAGCCCCAGCATTTT; CDR3: CASSPQGNNQPQHF; J: TRBJ1-5; D: .; size: .; V: TRBV18
DNA: TGCAGCGTTGTTGGTAGCGGGGAGCTGTTTTTT; CDR3: CSVVGSGELFF; J: TRBJ2-2; D: .; size: .; V: TRBV29-1
DNA: TGTGCCAGCAGTTTCAACGTCCTGACCAACAGGGCGCCAACCTACGAGCAGTACTTC; CDR3: CASSFNVLTNRAPTYEQYF; J: TRBJ2-7; D: .; size: once; V: TRBV6-2/TRBV6-3